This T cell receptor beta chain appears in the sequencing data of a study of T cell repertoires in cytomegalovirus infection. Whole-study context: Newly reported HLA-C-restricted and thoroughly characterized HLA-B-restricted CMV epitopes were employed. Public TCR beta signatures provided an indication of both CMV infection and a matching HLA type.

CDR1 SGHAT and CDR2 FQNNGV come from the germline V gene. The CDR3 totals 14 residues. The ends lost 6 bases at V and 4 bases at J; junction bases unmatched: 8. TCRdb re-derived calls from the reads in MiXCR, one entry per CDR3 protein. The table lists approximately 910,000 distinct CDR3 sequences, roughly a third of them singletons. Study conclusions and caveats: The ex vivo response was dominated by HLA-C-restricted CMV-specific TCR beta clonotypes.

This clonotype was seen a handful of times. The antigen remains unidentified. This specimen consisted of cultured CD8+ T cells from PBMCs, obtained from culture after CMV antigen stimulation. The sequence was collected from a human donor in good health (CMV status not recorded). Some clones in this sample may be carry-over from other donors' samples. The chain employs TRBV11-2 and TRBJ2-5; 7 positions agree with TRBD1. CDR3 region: CASSLQGKGETQYF. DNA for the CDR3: TGTGCCAGCAGTTTACAGGGGAAGGGAGAGACCCAGTACTTC.